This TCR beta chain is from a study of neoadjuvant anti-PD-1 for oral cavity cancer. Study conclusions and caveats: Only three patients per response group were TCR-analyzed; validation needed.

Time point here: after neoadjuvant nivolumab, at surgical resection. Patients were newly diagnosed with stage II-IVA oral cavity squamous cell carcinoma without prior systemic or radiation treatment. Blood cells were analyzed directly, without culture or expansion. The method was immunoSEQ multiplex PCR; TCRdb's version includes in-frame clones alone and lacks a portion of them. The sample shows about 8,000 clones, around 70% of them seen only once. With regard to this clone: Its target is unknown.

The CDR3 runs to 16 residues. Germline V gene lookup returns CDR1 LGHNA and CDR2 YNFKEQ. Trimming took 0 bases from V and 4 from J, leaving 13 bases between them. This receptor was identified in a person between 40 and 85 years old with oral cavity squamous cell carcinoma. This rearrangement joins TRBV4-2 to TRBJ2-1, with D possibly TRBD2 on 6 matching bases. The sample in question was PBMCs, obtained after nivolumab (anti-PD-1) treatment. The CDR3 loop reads CASSQDRRGGYNEQFF. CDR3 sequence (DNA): TGTGCCAGCAGCCAAGACAGAAGGGGAGGTTACAATGAGCAGTTCTTC.